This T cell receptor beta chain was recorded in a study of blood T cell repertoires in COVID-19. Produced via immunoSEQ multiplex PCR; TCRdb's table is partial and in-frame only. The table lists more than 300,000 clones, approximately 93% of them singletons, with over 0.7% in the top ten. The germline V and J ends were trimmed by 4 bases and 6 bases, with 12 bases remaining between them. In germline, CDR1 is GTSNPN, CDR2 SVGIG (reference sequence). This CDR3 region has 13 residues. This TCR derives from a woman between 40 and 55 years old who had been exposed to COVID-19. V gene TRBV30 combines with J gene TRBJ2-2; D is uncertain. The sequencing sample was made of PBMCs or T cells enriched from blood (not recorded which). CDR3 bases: TGTGCCTGGACAGGCAGTTTGGCCGGGGAGCTGTTTTTT. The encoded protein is CAWTGSLAGELFF.